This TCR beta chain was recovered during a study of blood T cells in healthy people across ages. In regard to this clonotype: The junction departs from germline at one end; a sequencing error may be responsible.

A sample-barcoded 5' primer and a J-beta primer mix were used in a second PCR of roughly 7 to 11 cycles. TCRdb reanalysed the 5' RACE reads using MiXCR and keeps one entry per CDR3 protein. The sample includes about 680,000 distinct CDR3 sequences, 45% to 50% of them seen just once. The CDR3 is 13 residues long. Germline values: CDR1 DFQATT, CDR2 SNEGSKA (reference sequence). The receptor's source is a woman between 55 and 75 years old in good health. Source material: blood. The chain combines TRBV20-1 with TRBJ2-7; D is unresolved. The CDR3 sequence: CSARNELLVERYF. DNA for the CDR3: TGCAGTGCTCGTAACGAATTGTTAGTCGAGCGGTACTTC.